This T cell receptor (beta chain) was observed in a study of shared clonotypes between healthy human individuals. For the study at large: Donors had three CD4 naive, three CD4 memory, two CD8 naive and one CD8 memory plate apiece. Regarding the study as a whole: Blood was the sole source, and tissue repertoires probably differ.

Remarks on this clone: Its antigen is unknown.

Negatively enriched CD4+ T cells were divided by CD45RA into naive and memory. Only in-frame clones appear in the TCRdb table, and some are missing; sequencing was by immunoSEQ multiplex PCR. Of about 2.4 million clones in the sample, 80% to 95% are singletons; the top ten hold more than 0.35%. The CDR3 totals 16 residues. Per germline, CDR1 SEHNR and CDR2 FQNEAQ (reference sequence). With 5 bases clipped from V and 10 bases from J, the junction kept 8 bases outside the gene matches. This receptor was identified in a young man in good health. Some clones in this sample may be carry-over from other donors' samples. The rearrangement uses TRBV7-9 and TRBJ2-1; 16 nucleotides agree with TRBD2. The sample taken for sequencing was naive CD4+ T cells from PBMCs. Sample subset: CD45RA+ positively selected. Written as DNA, the CDR3 is TGTGCCAGCAGCAGAGGGACTAGCGGGAGGGTTTGGGAGCAGTTCTTC. Its translation is CASSRGTSGRVWEQFF.